This TCR beta chain was captured by sequencing in a study of identical twins. This clonotype was detected a few times. Its specificity is unknown. V lost 3 bases, J lost 0 bases, and 15 bases lay in between. Germline values: CDR1 MNHEY, CDR2 SVGEGT. The CDR3 runs to 17 residues. Study-level findings and limits: In drawing conclusions, the study used cross-sectional statistical analysis and did not follow the same donors.

After template switching added a universal primer site, the resulting cDNA carried unique molecular identifiers. Each CDR3 protein gets one entry after TCRdb re-called the 5' RACE reads with MiXCR. The table shows around 500,000 distinct CDR3 sequences, with 12% to 15% occurring only once. This same sample was also taken into another study, of yellow fever vaccine responses in identical twins.

The chain combines TRBV6-2 or TRBV6-3 with TRBJ2-1; D is possibly TRBD2 (5 bases). Sequencing used CD4+ T cells sorted from blood. The receptor was isolated from a woman younger than 30 in good health. The CDR3 DNA reads TGTGCCAGCAGTTATTGGCCAGCGGCAAGCTCCTACAATGAGCAGTTCTTC. Amino acid sequence: CASSYWPAASSYNEQFF.